One sample yielded the 3 T cell receptor beta chains listed below, sequenced in a study of shared clonotypes between healthy human individuals. Repertoires were generated with immunoSEQ multiplex PCR, while TCRdb's copy carries only in-frame clones and drops some. The data contain roughly 2 million clones, around 95% of them singletons. The sample taken for sequencing was naive CD4+ T cells sorted from blood. Regarding subset: CD45RA+ positively selected. Every receptor here comes from a man younger than 30 in good health.

The J gene is TRBJ1-6, the V gene TRBV6-1; D might be TRBD1 (6 bases). Trimming removed 6 bases at V and 7 bases at J, with 10 bases between. The CDR3 length is 13 residues. Germline V gene sequence: CDR1 MNHNS, CDR2 SASEGT. The chain's CDR3 is CASRNRENSPLHF. The CDR3 nucleotides are TGTGCCAGCAGGAACAGGGAAAATTCACCCCTCCACTTT.

The J gene is TRBJ2-4, the V gene TRBV7-9; perhaps TRBD2 as D (5 bases). CDR3 length: 12 residues. Germline V lookup: CDR1 SEHNR, CDR2 FQNEAQ (reference sequence). The ends were cut back, 3 bases at V and 11 bases at J, with 11 bases in the middle. The CDR3 bases are TGTGCCAGCAGCTTGGGCCGGGAACTTCAGTACTTC. This gives the protein CASSLGRELQYF.

This rearrangement joins TRBV15 to TRBJ1-3; D might be TRBD1 (5 bases). Trimming shortened V by 1 base and J by 4 bases, and 14 bases separated the two germline ends. Germline assignment: CDR1 LNHNV and CDR2 YYDKDF (reference sequence). This CDR3 contains 16 residues. For the CDR3, the DNA is TGTGCCACCAGCAGAGGGGAGGGGAAGCTGGGAAACACCATATATTTT. It is translated as CATSRGEGKLGNTIYF.